This paragraph covers one T cell receptor beta chain sequence. Antigen unknown. The V gene end was trimmed by 1 base and the J gene end by 6 bases; junction bases not matched to a gene: 14. This CDR3 contains 18 residues. The germline V gene encodes CDR1 KGHSH and CDR2 LQKENI. The PCR was carried out with 60 Vbeta primers and 13 Jbeta primers. Method: immunoSEQ multiplex PCR; TCRdb's copy keeps in-frame clones and lacks some. This sample has under 200,000 clones; around three quarters occur once, and the top ten carry 1.8%. The sample originates from a study of cytomegalovirus exposure and HLA in healthy donors. Study-wide points: A later analysis linked a missense variant in DCLRE1C to the trimming of TCR beta V and J genes.

The origin of this receptor is a woman aged 25-40 years in good health and CMV-seronegative. The rearrangement joins TRBV18 to TRBJ1-4, with TRBD1 matching 7 bases. The sequencing sample was made of PBMCs. CDR3 in amino acids: CASSPLTVRQGGDEKLFF. CDR3 DNA sequence: TGTGCCAGCTCACCACTGACGGTACGACAGGGCGGTGATGAAAAACTGTTTTTT. The full variable domain, with the rest looked up from reference TRBV18 and TRBJ1-4, is NAGVMQNPRHLVRRRGQEARLRCSPMKGHSHVYWYRQLPEEGLKFMVYLQKENIIDESGMPKERFSAEFPKEGPSILRIQQVVRGDSAAYFCASSPLTVRQGGDEKLFFGSGTQLSVL.